This record concerns one T cell receptor (beta chain) sequence. These data originate in a study of blood T cell repertoires in COVID-19. The method was immunoSEQ multiplex PCR; TCRdb's version includes in-frame clones alone and lacks a portion of them. The sample holds some 60,000 clones, roughly 84% seen once. Germline CDR1 SEHNR, CDR2 FQNEAQ (reference sequence). This CDR3 comprises 16 residues. The V gene lost 1 base and the J gene lost 14 bases, with 26 bases spanning the gap. A Seattle source enrolled patients during active infection and followed them longitudinally. The sequence came from a man in his forties or fifties with COVID-19, enrolled during active disease. The rearrangement links TRBV7-9 to TRBJ1-2; the D gene is possibly TRBD1 (5 bases). The sample taken for sequencing was peripheral blood. The CDR3 here is CASSLVRAGRNMGRTF. CDR3 coding DNA: TGTGCCAGCAGCTTAGTTCGAGCAGGGAGGAATATGGGAAGGACCTTC.